The 7 T cell receptor beta chains presented below share a single source sample, sequenced in a study of CD8+CD57+ T cells in acquired aplastic anemia. Profiles of TCR beta VDJ and CDR3 were generated from a genomic DNA template. TCRdb passed the reads through MiXCR, listing each CDR3 protein once. The sample includes 450,000 to 550,000 distinct CDR3 sequences, more than 25% of them seen just once. By flow cytometry, patients selected for sequencing had shown an expansion of CD8+CD57+ cells. The specimen was sorted CD4+, CD8+, or CD8+CD57+ T cells (not recorded which) from PBMCs. All receptors derive from a human donor with aplastic anemia.

This clonotype has a count of ten or more. The V and J genes are TRBV2 and TRBJ2-3, with 7 positions matching TRBD1. Germline CDR1 and CDR2: SNHLY and FYNNEI. The trim removed 5 bases at V and 2 bases at J, leaving 4 bases unmatched. The CDR3 spans 14 residues. The CDR3 reads CASSRQGLTDTQYF. CDR3 nucleotide sequence: TGTGCCAGCAGTCGACAGGGCCTCACAGATACGCAGTATTTT.

This clonotype was seen at least ten times. V gene TRBV19 combines with J gene TRBJ1-6; weak D call: TRBD1 (6 bases). This CDR3 is built from 12 residues. Trimming stripped 7 bases from V and 9 bases from J, with 10 bases between. Germline-derived CDR1 and CDR2 are LNHDA and SQIVND (reference sequence). In nucleotides, the CDR3 is TGTGCCAGTACCAAACAGGGTTCACCCCTCCACTTT. Protein product: CASTKQGSPLHF.

This sequence joins TRBV6-1 and TRBJ1-5; 9 positions match TRBD1. This CDR3 has 15 amino acids. V shed 6 bases and J 4 bases; nucleotides not matched to a gene: 7. Germline V gene data show CDR1 as MNHNS and CDR2 as SASEGT. For the CDR3, the DNA is TGTGCCAGCAGACTAACAGGGGGCATGAATCAGCCCCAGCATTTT. This sequence encodes CASRLTGGMNQPQHF.

The chain employs TRBV20-1 and TRBJ2-1; D not resolved. Germline CDR1 and CDR2: DFQATT and SNEGSKA (reference sequence). The V and J ends lost 6 bases and 0 bases respectively, with 15 bases between them. The CDR3 spans 15 residues. DNA for the CDR3: TGCAGTGCGCACGATCGGCACAGCTCCTACAATGAGCAGTTCTTC. It codes for CSAHDRHSSYNEQFF.

The chain combines TRBV11-1 with TRBJ2-1, with 8 nucleotides matching TRBD2. The length of the CDR3 is 16 residues. With 7 bases clipped from V and 6 bases from J, the junction kept 14 bases outside the gene matches. CDR1 and CDR2 from the germline V gene are SGHAT and FQDESV (reference sequence). CDR3: CASTEPGTSGLNEQFF. The CDR3 coding sequence is TGTGCCAGCACCGAACCCGGGACTAGTGGCCTCAATGAGCAGTTCTTC.

This chain connects TRBV9 to TRBJ2-7; the D gene is possibly TRBD2 (5 bases). The CDR3 runs 9 residues. Germline CDR1 reads SGDLS; CDR2 reads YYNGEE. V lost 3 bases and J 10 bases, leaving 5 bases between the germline ends. In nucleotides, the CDR3 is TGTGCCAGCAGCGCGGGACAGTACTTC. Amino acid sequence: CASSAGQYF.

This clonotype was detected only a few times. The CDR3 protein is CASSELDRGTDTQYF. DNA for the CDR3: TGTGCCAGCAGTGAATTGGACAGGGGCACAGATACGCAGTATTTT. The V gene is TRBV2, the J gene TRBJ2-3; TRBD1 aligns across 8 bases. Germline CDR1 SNHLY, CDR2 FYNNEI. V shed 2 bases, J shed 1 base, and the junction held 2 bases outside the gene matches. There are 15 residues in the CDR3.